The clone carrying this T cell receptor beta chain was seen a handful of times. Trimming took 4 bases from V and 7 from J, leaving 19 bases between them. The V gene's germline CDR1 is MGHRA and CDR2 YSYEKL. The CDR3 consists of 16 residues. The sample originates from a study of early T cells in non-severe SARS-CoV-2 infection. Study summary: From unsorted whole blood, bulk RNA was sequenced, and the chains remained unpaired.

Individually, cDNA molecules had unique molecular identifiers attached to them. A single record per CDR3 protein comes from TCRdb applying MiXCR to the 5' RACE reads. The sample consists of some 48,000 distinct CDR3 sequences, approximately 9.8% of them appearing once. The receptor was derived from an adult who was a healthcare worker with PCR-confirmed SARS-CoV-2 infection or an uninfected control (not recorded which). The chain uses TRBV4-1 and TRBJ2-2; D ambiguous. Sequenced: whole blood. Here the CDR3 DNA reads TGCGCCAGCAGCCTCCTGTTCCGTGGGGATGGCGGGGAGCTGTTTTTT. Translation gives CASSLLFRGDGGELFF.